This is a list of T cell receptor beta chains from one sample in a study of blood T cells in healthy people across ages. TCRdb analysed the 5' RACE reads with MiXCR anew, one entry per CDR3 protein. Here the sample spans about 590,000 distinct CDR3 sequences, about 28% being singletons. The sequenced sample was blood. Receptor source: a woman at least 80 years old in good health. CDR3s include the opening cysteine and the closing phenylalanine or tryptophan. The D gene is left open where the match is weak. Where a row states a size, it is once, few, many or the class of an expanded clone; other rows omit it.

D gene	V gene	J gene	clone size	CDR3 protein	CDR3 DNA
TRBD2	TRBV27	TRBJ2-7	many	CASTQAGGYEQYF	TGTGCCAGCACCCAAGCGGGGGGTTACGAGCAGTACTTC
NA	TRBV18	TRBJ2-3	few	CASSPAEQTQYF	TGTGCCAGCTCCCCCGCCGAGCAAACGCAGTATTTT
NA	TRBV12-3/TRBV12-4	TRBJ1-1	many	CASTELVGNTEAFF	TGTGCCAGCACCGAACTGGTGGGGAACACTGAAGCTTTCTTT
NA	TRBV6-5	TRBJ2-7	NA	CASSTGGVGHREQYF	TGTGCCAGCAGTACCGGGGGAGTTGGTCACCGAGAGCAGTACTTC
NA	TRBV10-3	TRBJ2-1	many	CAISQSGMYNEQFF	TGTGCCATCAGCCAATCCGGGATGTACAATGAGCAGTTCTTC
NA	TRBV5-6	TRBJ1-2	many	CASSPFAGDGYTF	TGTGCCAGCAGCCCTTTTGCGGGAGATGGCTACACCTTC
TRBD1	TRBV11-2	TRBJ2-1	few	CASSLGQGVFYNEQFF	TGTGCCAGCAGCTTAGGACAGGGGGTCTTCTACAATGAGCAGTTCTTC
TRBD1	TRBV7-2	TRBJ2-7	NA	CASSWGTGGGYEQYF	TGTGCCAGCAGCTGGGGGACAGGGGGCGGCTACGAGCAGTACTTC
NA	TRBV7-9	TRBJ1-1	NA	CASSLLPVPEAFF	TGTGCCAGCAGCCTTCTGCCGGTCCCTGAAGCTTTCTTT
NA	TRBV4-3	TRBJ1-4	few	CASSPGLWGGNEKLFF	TGCGCCAGCAGCCCCGGGCTATGGGGGGGTAATGAAAAACTGTTTTTT
TRBD1	TRBV27	TRBJ1-2	many	CASSRTGQGRSYGYTF	TGTGCCAGCAGCCGAACCGGACAGGGTCGATCCTATGGCTACACCTTC
NA	TRBV7-3	TRBJ1-6	many	CASSLSHGSALHF	TGTGCCAGCAGCTTAAGTCACGGAAGTGCCCTCCACTTT
TRBD1	TRBV20-1	TRBJ2-1	many	CSARGRGNLNEQFF	TGCAGTGCTAGAGGCAGGGGGAATCTCAATGAGCAGTTCTTC
TRBD1	TRBV4-1	TRBJ1-2	NA	CASSQEDRPYYGYTF	TGCGCCAGCAGCCAAGAGGACAGGCCGTACTATGGCTACACCTTC
NA	TRBV6-2/TRBV6-3	TRBJ2-3	NA	CASTLLLVGVLADTRYF	TGTGCCAGCACCCTGCTTCTAGTGGGGGTATTAGCAGATACGCGGTATTTT
NA	TRBV15	TRBJ2-1	many	CATSRDPVDEQFF	TGTGCCACCAGCAGAGATCCGGTGGATGAGCAGTTCTTC
TRBD2	TRBV6-1	TRBJ2-5	many	CASSVGTSGKGTQYF	TGTGCCAGCAGCGTGGGGACTAGCGGAAAAGGGACCCAGTACTTC
NA	TRBV5-5	TRBJ1-3	NA	CASSLDTDGNTIYF	TGTGCCAGCAGCTTGGATACGGACGGAAACACCATATATTTT
NA	TRBV4-1	TRBJ1-5	many	CASSQDGYQPQHF	TGCGCCAGCAGCCAAGACGGTTATCAGCCCCAGCATTTT
TRBD2	TRBV20-1	TRBJ2-5	NA	CSARDLVASGALGETQYF	TGCAGTGCTAGAGATTTGGTGGCTAGCGGGGCCTTGGGGGAGACCCAGTACTTC
NA	TRBV18	TRBJ1-5	NA	CASSPVKGQPQHF	TGTGCCAGCTCACCCGTCAAAGGCCAGCCCCAGCATTTT
NA	TRBV20-1	TRBJ2-7	many	CSAPAGDYEQYF	TGCAGTGCTCCCGCAGGGGACTACGAGCAGTACTTC
NA	TRBV5-1	TRBJ2-4	NA	CASSSEDIQYF	TGCGCCAGCAGCTCTGAGGACATTCAGTACTTC
TRBD2	TRBV20-1	TRBJ2-5	once	CSAREGTRILEQYF	TGCAGTGCTAGAGAGGGGACTAGGATACTTGAGCAGTACTTC
NA	TRBV7-9	TRBJ2-5	NA	CASSLEPGAGKTQYF	TGTGCCAGCAGCTTAGAGCCGGGGGCAGGGAAGACCCAGTACTTC
NA	TRBV12-3/TRBV12-4	TRBJ2-7	NA	CATGRYAYEQYF	TGTGCTACAGGGAGATACGCCTACGAGCAGTACTTC
NA	TRBV20-1	TRBJ2-5	many	CSADQEEKWGTQYF	TGCAGTGCGGACCAAGAGGAGAAATGGGGGACCCAGTACTTC
NA	TRBV6-5	TRBJ2-6	few	CASSTGPLSGANVLTF	TGTGCCAGCAGCACAGGTCCCCTTTCTGGGGCCAACGTCCTGACTTTC